Listed below are T cell receptor beta chains from one sample, sequenced in a study of blood T cells in healthy people across ages. TCRdb used MiXCR to reprocess the 5' RACE reads, holding one entry per CDR3 protein. The sample has under 800,000 distinct CDR3 sequences; 21% are singletons. The specimen was blood. The receptors originated from a man between 65 and 85 years old in good health. Each CDR3 is given with its conserved first and last residue. A D gene is named only where the DNA matches it firmly. The size field is filled for only some rows; it gives once, few, many or a size class.

abundance: NA
v_gene: TRBV20-1
j_gene: TRBJ1-6
d_gene: TRBD1
CDR3nt: TGCAGTGCTAGGGGACAGGGAAATCTTTCACCCCTCCACTTT
CDR3aa: CSARGQGNLSPLHF

abundance: NA
v_gene: TRBV7-2
j_gene: TRBJ1-2
d_gene: TRBD1
CDR3nt: TGTGCCAGCAGCCCCCAGGGACAGGGGCTCGGAGGAGGCTATGGCTACACCTTC
CDR3aa: CASSPQGQGLGGGYGYTF

abundance: few
v_gene: TRBV5-1
j_gene: TRBJ2-7
d_gene: NA
CDR3nt: TGCGCCAGCAGCAGAGACAGGCACTACGAGCAGTACTTC
CDR3aa: CASSRDRHYEQYF

abundance: NA
v_gene: TRBV7-9
j_gene: TRBJ2-7
d_gene: NA
CDR3nt: TGTGCCAGCAGCTTAGCTCGCGAGCAGTACTTC
CDR3aa: CASSLAREQYF

abundance: NA
v_gene: TRBV9
j_gene: TRBJ2-3
d_gene: TRBD1
CDR3nt: TGTGCCAGCAGCACCCGACAGGGGGCAGATACGCAGTATTTT
CDR3aa: CASSTRQGADTQYF

abundance: few
v_gene: TRBV7-8
j_gene: TRBJ2-6
d_gene: TRBD1
CDR3nt: TGTGCCAGCAGGGAGACAGGGACCTCTGGGGCCAACGTCCTGACTTTC
CDR3aa: CASRETGTSGANVLTF

abundance: few
v_gene: TRBV27
j_gene: TRBJ2-1
d_gene: TRBD2
CDR3nt: TGTGCCAGCAGTATACAGGGTTTAGCGGGAGTCAATGAGCAGTTCTTC
CDR3aa: CASSIQGLAGVNEQFF

abundance: few
v_gene: TRBV3-1
j_gene: TRBJ2-4
d_gene: NA
CDR3nt: TGTGCCAGCAGCCAAGAAACGGTGGCGGATCGAGCCAAAAACATTCAGTACTTC
CDR3aa: CASSQETVADRAKNIQYF

abundance: many
v_gene: TRBV6-5
j_gene: TRBJ1-2
d_gene: TRBD1
CDR3nt: TGTGCCAGCAGTTGGGACAGGTTCTATGGCTACACCTTC
CDR3aa: CASSWDRFYGYTF

abundance: few
v_gene: TRBV2
j_gene: TRBJ2-7
d_gene: NA
CDR3nt: TGTGCCAGCAGGCCTAGGGGCGGACTCTCCTACGAGCAGTACTTC
CDR3aa: CASRPRGGLSYEQYF

abundance: few
v_gene: TRBV27
j_gene: TRBJ2-1
d_gene: TRBD2
CDR3nt: TGTGCCAGCAGTCAAAGACTAGCGGGGCGATACAATGAGCAGTTCTTC
CDR3aa: CASSQRLAGRYNEQFF

abundance: many
v_gene: TRBV28
j_gene: TRBJ2-1
d_gene: TRBD2
CDR3nt: TGTGCCAGCAGCCCTCGGGCTAGCGGAAACAATGAGCAGTTCTTC
CDR3aa: CASSPRASGNNEQFF

abundance: NA
v_gene: TRBV7-2
j_gene: TRBJ2-2
d_gene: TRBD2
CDR3nt: TGTGCCAGCAGCTCCGGACTAGCGGGAGTAATGAACACCGGGGAGCTGTTTTTT
CDR3aa: CASSSGLAGVMNTGELFF

abundance: NA
v_gene: TRBV11-2
j_gene: TRBJ2-1
d_gene: TRBD2
CDR3nt: TGTGCCAGCAGCTTAACTAGCGGAATCTTGTCTAATGAGCAGTTCTTC
CDR3aa: CASSLTSGILSNEQFF

abundance: NA
v_gene: TRBV4-1
j_gene: TRBJ2-1
d_gene: NA
CDR3nt: TGCGCCAGCAGCCAAGGCAGAATGACCTACAATGAGCAGTTCTTC
CDR3aa: CASSQGRMTYNEQFF

abundance: NA
v_gene: TRBV29-1
j_gene: TRBJ1-4
d_gene: TRBD1
CDR3nt: TGCAGCGCCGGGGACAGTTCTTCTGAAAAACTGTTTTTT
CDR3aa: CSAGDSSSEKLFF

abundance: NA
v_gene: TRBV12-3/TRBV12-4
j_gene: TRBJ2-5
d_gene: TRBD1
CDR3nt: TGTGCCAGCACCCGGATTCTGGGACAGGGGCAAGAGACCCAGTACTTC
CDR3aa: CASTRILGQGQETQYF

abundance: NA
v_gene: TRBV7-2
j_gene: TRBJ2-5
d_gene: NA
CDR3nt: TGTGCCAGCAGCGTCGCCGGGAGAGTCGAAGAGACCCAGTACTTC
CDR3aa: CASSVAGRVEETQYF

abundance: NA
v_gene: TRBV5-1
j_gene: TRBJ2-5
d_gene: TRBD2
CDR3nt: TGCGCCAGCAGCAGATCTACTAGCGGCCAAGAGGCCCAGTACTTC
CDR3aa: CASSRSTSGQEAQYF

abundance: NA
v_gene: TRBV20-1
j_gene: TRBJ2-1
d_gene: NA
CDR3nt: TGCAGTGCTAACCCGCGGGGCTACAATGAGCAGTTCTTC
CDR3aa: CSANPRGYNEQFF

abundance: NA
v_gene: TRBV6-1
j_gene: TRBJ1-6
d_gene: TRBD1
CDR3nt: TGTGCCAGCAGTGTACCGACAGGGCCTGATTCACCCCTCCACTTT
CDR3aa: CASSVPTGPDSPLHF

abundance: NA
v_gene: TRBV28
j_gene: TRBJ2-3
d_gene: NA
CDR3nt: TGTGCCAGCAGTTTCCTCACTAGCAGTAGCACAGATACGCAGTATTTT
CDR3aa: CASSFLTSSSTDTQYF

abundance: few
v_gene: TRBV6-1
j_gene: TRBJ1-3
d_gene: NA
CDR3nt: TGTGCCAGCAGTGTAAACCCGGGAGGTGGAAACACCATATATTTT
CDR3aa: CASSVNPGGGNTIYF

abundance: many
v_gene: TRBV5-1
j_gene: TRBJ2-2
d_gene: NA
CDR3nt: TGCGCCAGCAGCTTGAGGGGGGCCGGGGAGCTGTTTTTT
CDR3aa: CASSLRGAGELFF

abundance: NA
v_gene: TRBV7-3
j_gene: TRBJ2-1
d_gene: NA
CDR3nt: TGTGCCAGCAGCTTACTCGGACCCCGGGATGAGCAGTTCTTC
CDR3aa: CASSLLGPRDEQFF

abundance: once
v_gene: TRBV20-1
j_gene: TRBJ2-7
d_gene: TRBD2
CDR3nt: TGCAGTGCTAGGCGACTAGCGGGGACCTACGAGCAGTACTTC
CDR3aa: CSARRLAGTYEQYF

abundance: many
v_gene: TRBV4-3
j_gene: TRBJ2-6
d_gene: NA
CDR3nt: TGCGCCAGCAGCCGCGGTATCTCTGGGGCCAACGTCCTGACTTTC
CDR3aa: CASSRGISGANVLTF

abundance: few
v_gene: TRBV28
j_gene: TRBJ2-1
d_gene: TRBD2
CDR3nt: TGTGCCAGCAGTCTTAGCGGGAGGGTGTACAATGAGCAGTTCTTC
CDR3aa: CASSLSGRVYNEQFF